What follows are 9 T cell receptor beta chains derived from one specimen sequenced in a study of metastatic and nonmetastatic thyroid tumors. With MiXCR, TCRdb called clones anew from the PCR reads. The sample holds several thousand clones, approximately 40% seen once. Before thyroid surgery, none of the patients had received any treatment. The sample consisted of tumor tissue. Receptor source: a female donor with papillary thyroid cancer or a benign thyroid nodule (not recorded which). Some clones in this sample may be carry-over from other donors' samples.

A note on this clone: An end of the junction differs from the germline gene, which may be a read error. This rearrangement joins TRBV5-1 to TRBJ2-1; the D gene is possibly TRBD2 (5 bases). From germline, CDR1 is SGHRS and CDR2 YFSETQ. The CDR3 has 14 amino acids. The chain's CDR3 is CASKTISGYNEQLF. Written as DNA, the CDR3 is TGCGCCAGCAAGACTATTTCTGGGTACAATGAGCAGCTCTTC.

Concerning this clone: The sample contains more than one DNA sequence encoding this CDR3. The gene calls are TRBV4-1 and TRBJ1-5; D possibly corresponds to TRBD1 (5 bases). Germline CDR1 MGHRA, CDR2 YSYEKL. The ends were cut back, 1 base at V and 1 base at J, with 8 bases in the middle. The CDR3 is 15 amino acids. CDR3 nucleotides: TGCGCCAGCAGCCAAGTCCCAGGGAGCAATCAGCCCCAGCATTTT. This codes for CASSQVPGSNQPQHF.

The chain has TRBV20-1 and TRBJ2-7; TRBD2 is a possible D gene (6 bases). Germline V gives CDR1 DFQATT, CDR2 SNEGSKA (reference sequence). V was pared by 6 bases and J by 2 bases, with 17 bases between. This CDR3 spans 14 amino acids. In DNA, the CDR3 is TGCAGTGCCGAGCCCCGGGACTCCACCTACGAGCAGTACTTC. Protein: CSAEPRDSTYEQYF.

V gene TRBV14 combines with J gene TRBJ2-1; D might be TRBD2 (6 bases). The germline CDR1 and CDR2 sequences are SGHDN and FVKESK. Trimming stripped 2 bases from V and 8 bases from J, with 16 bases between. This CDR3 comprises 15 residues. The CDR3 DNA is TGTGCCAGCAGCCAATTTTTGGGGCGGGACGATGAGCAGTTCTTC. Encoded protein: CASSQFLGRDDEQFF.

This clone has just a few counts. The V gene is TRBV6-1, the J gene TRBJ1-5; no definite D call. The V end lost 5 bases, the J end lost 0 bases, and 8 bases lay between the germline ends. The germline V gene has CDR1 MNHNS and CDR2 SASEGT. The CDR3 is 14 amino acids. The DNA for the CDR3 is TGTGCCAGCAGTTTCAGCTTTAGCAATCAGCCCCAGCATTTT. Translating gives CASSFSFSNQPQHF.

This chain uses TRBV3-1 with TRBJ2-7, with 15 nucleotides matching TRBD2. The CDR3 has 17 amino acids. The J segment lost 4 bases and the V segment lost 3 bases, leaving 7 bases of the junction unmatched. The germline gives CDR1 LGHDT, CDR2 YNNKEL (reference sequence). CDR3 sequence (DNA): TGTGCCAGCAGCCAGCTAGGACTAGCGGGAGGGCGGTACGAGCAGTACTTC. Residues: CASSQLGLAGGRYEQYF.

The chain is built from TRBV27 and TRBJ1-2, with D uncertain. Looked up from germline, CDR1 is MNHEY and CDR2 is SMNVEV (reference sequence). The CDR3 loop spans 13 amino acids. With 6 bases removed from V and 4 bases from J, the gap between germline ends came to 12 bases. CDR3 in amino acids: CASSPRPPYGYTF. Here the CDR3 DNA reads TGTGCCAGCAGCCCGAGGCCCCCCTATGGCTACACCTTC.

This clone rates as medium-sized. CDR3 nucleotide sequence: TGTGCCAGCAGTTCGGCTAATTCACCCCTCCACTTT. It translates to CASSSANSPLHF. V is TRBV6-1 and J is TRBJ1-6; unclear D gene. Germline V gene sequence: CDR1 MNHNS, CDR2 SASEGT. V was trimmed by 5 bases and J by 6 bases, leaving 5 bases between them. This CDR3 comprises 12 residues.

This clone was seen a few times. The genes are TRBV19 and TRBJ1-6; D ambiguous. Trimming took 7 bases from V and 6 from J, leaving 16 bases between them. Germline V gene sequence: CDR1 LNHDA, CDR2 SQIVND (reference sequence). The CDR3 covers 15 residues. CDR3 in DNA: TGTGCCAGTACCTCGTTGATGGCGGGTAATTCACCCCTCCACTTT. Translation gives CASTSLMAGNSPLHF.